A single T cell receptor beta chain is shown here with its context. What it binds is unknown. CDR1 is LGHNA, CDR2 YNFKEQ, per germline. V was clipped by 1 base and J by 4 bases; unmatched bases: 12. The CDR3 extends over 17 amino acids. Assay: immunoSEQ multiplex PCR; the TCRdb copy retains only in-frame clones and omits some. The profile shows roughly 2.6 million clones, roughly nine tenths of them singletons. This entry is derived from a study of shared clonotypes between healthy human individuals. Study-level results: Sequencing depth was expected to influence donor clonotype sharing. Sample collection involved blood only; tissue repertoires are likely different.

The chain joins TRBV4-2 to TRBJ1-2; TRBD1 aligns across 7 bases. The sequence derives from a man aged 18 to 29 in good health. Material for sequencing was naive CD4+ T cells sorted from blood. Subset described: CD45RA+ positively selected. Here the CDR3 reads CASSQGATQGKSYGYTF. Written as DNA, the CDR3 is TGTGCCAGCAGCCAAGGGGCCACACAGGGGAAAAGCTATGGCTACACCTTC.